The 22 T cell receptor beta chains reported below all come from one sample, sequenced in a study of tumor and adjacent non-tumor tissue in lung cancer. Three rounds of nested PCR, following a modified ARM-PCR protocol, produced the TCRbeta library. TCRdb passed the multiplex PCR reads through MiXCR, listing each CDR3 protein once. The table lists some 74,000 distinct CDR3 sequences, about two thirds of them singletons, with 8% to 9.5% in the top ten. The template was RNA from unsorted bulk tissue. Sequencing was performed on lung tumor tissue. The receptors stem from a woman aged 40 to 50 with non-small cell lung cancer.

Points on this clonotype: An end of the junction differs from the germline gene, which may be a read error. The chain joins TRBV6-1 to TRBJ1-1; TRBD1 might be the D (6 bases). CDR1 is MNHNS, CDR2 SASEGT, per germline. This CDR3 has 14 residues. The CDR3 here is CASNKQGRGTETFF. CDR3 nucleotides: TGTGCCAGCAATAAACAGGGTAGAGGAACTGAAACTTTCTTT.

A word on this clonotype: A junction end diverges from the germline sequence, so it may reflect a read error. The chain carries TRBV4-2 and TRBJ1-2; D not certain. This CDR3 region has 14 residues. CDR1 and CDR2 (germline): LGHNA, YNFKEQ. The CDR3 reads CASGQEEAGGGYTF. CDR3 nucleotides: TGTGCCAGCGGCCAAGAAGAGGCAGGTGGCGGCTACACCTTC.

This clonotype was counted a single time. Sequence at one end of the junction differs from germline and may be a read error. The chain has TRBV28 and TRBJ2-1, with a weak D call TRBD2 (6 bases). Germline values: CDR1 MDHEN, CDR2 SYDVKM. The CDR3 extends over 13 amino acids. In DNA, the CDR3 is TGTGCCAGCAGTTTATTCACAGCGGGCCCCTGGATCTTC. Its protein product is CASSLFTAGPWIF.

This clonotype showed up many times. The chain employs TRBV5-8 and TRBJ1-4; possibly TRBD1 for D (6 bases). V was trimmed by 5 bases and J by 5 bases, leaving 10 bases between them. Germline V gene data show CDR1 as SGHTS and CDR2 as YDEGEE. The CDR3 loop spans 13 amino acids. The chain's CDR3 is CASSGGLNEKLFF. CDR3 bases: TGTGCCAGCAGTGGGGGCCTGAATGAAAAACTGTTTTTT.

In its sample, this clonotype was seen many times. This may be a read error, as it is one base from a much larger clone. The CDR3 loop is CAGSPLWRANYEQYF. The CDR3 DNA follows: TGTGCCGGCAGCCCTTTGTGGCGGGCCAATTACGAGCAGTACTTC. The V call is TRBV11-2, the J call TRBJ2-7, with D perhaps matching TRBD2 (5 bases). CDR1 SGHAT and CDR2 FQNNGV come from the germline V gene. The length of the CDR3 is 15 residues. Complete variable domain (other parts from reference TRBV11-2 and TRBJ2-7): EAGVAQSPRYKIIEKRQSVAFWCNPISGHATLYWYQQILGQGPKLLIQFQNNGVVDDSQLPKDRFSAERLKGVDSTLKIQPAKLEDSAVYLCAGSPLWRANYEQYFGPGTRLTVT.

V and J are TRBV12-3 or TRBV12-4 and TRBJ1-6; no clear D gene. Between the trimmed V and J ends, which lost 7 bases and 7 bases, there was a span of 11 bases. The length of the CDR3 is 13 residues. The CDR3, as DNA: TGTGCCAGCAACGGGAAACGAAATTCACCCCTCCACTTT. It specifies CASNGKRNSPLHF.

As concerns this clonotype: This may be a read error: a much more frequent sequence differs by one nucleotide. No conserved phenylalanine or tryptophan ends this CDR3, so it is likely a read error. V usage is TRBV12-3 or TRBV12-4 and J usage is TRBJ1-2, with D possibly being TRBD1 (6 bases). Trimming took 6 bases from V and 7 from J, leaving 15 bases between them. This CDR3 has 13 amino acids. For the CDR3, the DNA is TGTGCCAGCAGCAAAACAGGGATGGGTGGCTACACCTCC. Translation: CASSKTGMGGYTS.

This clonotype showed up many times. One base away lies a much larger clone, so this may be a sequencing read error. The chain combines TRBV12-3 or TRBV12-4 with TRBJ2-2, with a weak D call TRBD2 (5 bases). CDR3 length: 12 amino acids. The CDR3 DNA follows: TGTGCCAGCAGCACCAGCACCGGGGAGCTGCTTTTT. Translating it yields CASSTSTGELLF.

This clonotype has just one count. Germline is not matched at one junction end, which may reflect a read error. J is TRBJ2-1 and V is TRBV11-2; D ambiguous. CDR1 and CDR2 (germline): SGHAT, FQNNGV. The CDR3 totals 15 residues. CDR3 region: CASSLVSATYNEQFF. CDR3 bases: TGTGCCAGCAGCCTGGTATCAGCAACCTACAATGAGCAATTCTTC.

Regarding this clonotype: A much larger clone lies a single base off, so this may be a read error. The chain joins TRBV28 to TRBJ2-5; either TRBD1 or TRBD2 may fit D (7 bases each). With 8 bases removed from V and 1 base from J, the gap between germline ends came to 23 bases. The CDR3 is 17 residues long. Germline CDR1 MDHEN, CDR2 SYDVKM. The chain's CDR3 is CASQNAKQGRVQETQYF. The CDR3 bases are TGTGCCAGCCAAAACGCAAAACAGGGGAGGGTCCAAGAGACCCAGTACTTC.

Details on this clonotype: Its ends do not fully match the called genes, so a read error is possible. In nucleotides, the CDR3 is TGTGTCAGCATCAGGCTTAGTGGCTACAATGAGCAGTTCTTC. Protein sequence: CVSIRLSGYNEQFF. This chain joins TRBV6-1 and TRBJ2-1; unclear D gene. This CDR3 region has 14 residues. The germline V gene encodes CDR1 MNHNS and CDR2 SASEGT.

This clonotype was seen many times. This sequence joins TRBV20-1 and TRBJ2-7; D uncertain. V was trimmed by 1 base and J by 5 bases, leaving 12 bases between them. Germline V lookup: CDR1 DFQATT, CDR2 SNEGSKA (reference sequence). The CDR3 covers 13 residues. The CDR3 DNA follows: TGCAGTGCTAGAGTCCCTAGTTTAAACGAGCAGTACTTC. Encoded protein: CSARVPSLNEQYF.

Concerning this clonotype: A much larger clone sits a single nucleotide away, making a read error possible. The chain couples TRBV20-1 to TRBJ2-7; the D gene is possibly TRBD2 (6 bases). V was cut by 3 bases and J by 7 bases, with 13 bases left in between. The CDR3 sequence is 12 residues long. CDR1 is DFQATT and CDR2 is SNEGSKA in the germline V gene (reference sequence). CDR3 in amino acids: CSASGGDREQYF. For the CDR3, the DNA is TGCAGTGCTAGCGGGGGTGATCGGGAGCAGTACTTC.

Comment on this clonotype: A much larger clone differs from this one at a single base, so this may be a read error. Likely a read error: the CDR3 ends without its conserved phenylalanine or tryptophan. The DNA is omitted, as the CDR3 cannot be located on it reliably, and the CDR3 follows TCRdb's listing. The rearrangement joins TRBV21-1 to TRBJ2-7; the table names TRBD2, a call not compared with the DNA. TRBV21-1 is a pseudogene. The CDR3 is made up of 18 amino acids, end residues included. Here the CDR3 reads CASSRPGTSGCRGYEQYL.

This clonotype was picked up many times. The gene calls are TRBV4-2 and TRBJ1-2; TRBD1 is a possible D gene (5 bases). Germline V lookup: CDR1 LGHNA, CDR2 YNFKEQ. This CDR3 region has 13 residues. With 0 bases removed from V and 7 bases from J, the gap between germline ends came to 9 bases. The CDR3 nucleotides are TGTGCCAGCAGCCAAGACCGGAGGGGTGGCTACACCTTC. It specifies CASSQDRRGGYTF.

This clonotype showed up just a few times. The junction and the germline gene differ at one end; a read error may be behind it. This chain links TRBV28 with TRBJ1-1; no clear D gene. In germline, CDR1 is MDHEN, CDR2 SYDVKM. There are 13 residues in the CDR3. Written as DNA, the CDR3 is TGTGCCAGCAGAAAGGTTTCGAACACTGAATCTCTCTTT. Its protein is CASRKVSNTESLF.

Notes on this clonotype: A much larger clone differs by one base, so this may be a read error. The CDR3 here is CSAREVAAKNIQYF. In nucleotides, the CDR3 is TGCAGTGCCCGCGAAGTAGCGGCTAAAAACATTCAGTACTTC. The V gene is TRBV20-1, the J gene TRBJ2-4; possible D gene TRBD2, 6 bases. The V gene lost 6 bases and the J gene lost 4 bases, with 16 bases spanning the gap. Germline loops: CDR1 DFQATT, CDR2 SNEGSKA (reference sequence). This CDR3 spans 14 amino acids.

A few counts support this clonotype. Given a much more abundant clone one base away, this may be a read error. The rearrangement joins TRBV12-3 or TRBV12-4 to TRBJ2-5; D is perhaps TRBD2 (7 bases). V was clipped by 7 bases and J by 5 bases, with 17 bases between them. The CDR3 has 14 amino acids. The CDR3, as DNA: TGTGCCAGCACCGCGGAGGGGGGGCCCGAGACCCAGTACTTC. This sequence encodes CASTAEGGPETQYF.

Worth noting for this clonotype: One end of the junction is discordant with germline, which a read error may explain. The J gene is TRBJ1-6, the V gene TRBV4-1; D call uncertain. Germline values: CDR1 MGHRA, CDR2 YSYEKL. This CDR3 region has 16 residues. The CDR3 loop reads CTSSQVGPSGNSSLHF. For the CDR3, the DNA is TGCACCAGCAGCCAAGTAGGTCCAAGTGGTAATTCATCCCTCCACTTT.

Regarding this clonotype: A much bigger clone sits one base away, suggesting this may be a read error. The chain is built from TRBV30 and TRBJ2-7; possible D gene TRBD1, 5 bases. Germline CDR1 is GTSNPN and CDR2 is SVGIG (reference sequence). The V gene lost 4 bases and the J gene lost 4 bases, with 14 bases spanning the gap. This CDR3 is built from 13 residues. Written as DNA, the CDR3 is TGTGCCTGGAACGGAACATCAGGGTACGAGCAGTACTTC. This sequence encodes CAWNGTSGYEQYF.

A remark on this clonotype: The conserved phenylalanine or tryptophan is not found at the CDR3 terminus, so this likely reflects a read error. It is unclear where the CDR3 begins or ends on the DNA, so no DNA is shown, and the CDR3 is as TCRdb lists it. V and J are TRBV5-4 and TRBJ2-1. Termini included, the CDR3 measures 14 amino acids. CDR1 is SGHNT and CDR2 is YYREEE in the germline V gene (reference sequence). The CDR3: CASQGGSSYNEQFL.

On this clonotype: This CDR3 fails to terminate in the conserved phenylalanine or tryptophan, so it likely reflects a read error. The J gene is TRBJ2-3, the V gene TRBV11-2; D not certain. The CDR3 extends over 13 amino acids. The germline gives CDR1 SGHAT, CDR2 FQNNGV. The CDR3 is CTSSSDPRDTQYL. CDR3 nucleotides: TGTACCAGCAGCTCCGATCCAAGGGATACGCAGTATTTG.